Below are 3 T cell receptor beta chains sequenced from a single sample in a study of cytomegalovirus exposure and HLA in healthy donors. Primers for the PCR totalled 60 Vbeta and 13 Jbeta. The repertoire was sequenced with immunoSEQ multiplex PCR; TCRdb's copy has only in-frame clones and lacks some. The sample comprises more than 100,000 clones, over 65% of which are singletons, and about 8.1% rests with the top ten. The sequencing input was PBMCs. Receptors were obtained from a woman in her thirties or forties in good health and CMV-seropositive.

This clone turned up a few times. The chain recombines TRBV28 with TRBJ2-2; no clear D. The CDR3 has 15 amino acids. V lost 3 bases to trimming and J lost 3 bases, with 11 bases between them. Germline V gene data show CDR1 as MDHEN and CDR2 as SYDVKM. Written as DNA, the CDR3 is TGTGCCAGCAGTTTCGGAAACCGGGACACCGGGGAGCTGTTTTTT. Encoded protein: CASSFGNRDTGELFF.

This clone was seen more than once but under ten times. This sequence joins TRBV6-5 and TRBJ1-2; D gene unclear. The length of the CDR3 is 12 residues. Germline V gene data show CDR1 as MNHEY and CDR2 as SVGAGI. V was pared by 7 bases and J by 7 bases, with 13 bases between. This CDR3 is CASTPARGGYTF. The CDR3 coding sequence is TGTGCCAGCACCCCAGCCCGGGGTGGCTACACCTTC.

The chain carries TRBV19 and TRBJ2-3; perhaps TRBD1 as D (6 bases). V was clipped by 7 bases and J by 2 bases, with 13 bases between them. Germline CDR1 is LNHDA and CDR2 is SQIVND (reference sequence). The CDR3 runs to 14 residues. In DNA, the CDR3 is TGTGCCAGTACCCAGGGGCGGGCCACAGATACGCAGTATTTT. Protein product: CASTQGRATDTQYF.